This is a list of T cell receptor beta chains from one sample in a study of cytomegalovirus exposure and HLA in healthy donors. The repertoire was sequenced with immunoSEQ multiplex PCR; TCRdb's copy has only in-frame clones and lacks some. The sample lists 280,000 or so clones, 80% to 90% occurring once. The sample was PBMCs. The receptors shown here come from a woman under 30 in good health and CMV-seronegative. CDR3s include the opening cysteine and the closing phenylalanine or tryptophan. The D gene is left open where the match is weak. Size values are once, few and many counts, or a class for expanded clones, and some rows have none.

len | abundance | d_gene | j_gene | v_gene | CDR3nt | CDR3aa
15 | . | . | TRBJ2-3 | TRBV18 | TGTGCCAGCTCACCACCGTTAGCGAGGACAGATACGCAGTATTTT | CASSPPLARTDTQYF
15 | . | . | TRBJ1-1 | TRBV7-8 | TGTGCCAGCAGCTTAGAGCCTGCGTTGAACACTGAAGCTTTCTTT | CASSLEPALNTEAFF
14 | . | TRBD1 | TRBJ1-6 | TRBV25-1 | TGTGCCAGCTCCGGGACAGGGACATATTCACCCCTCCACTTT | CASSGTGTYSPLHF
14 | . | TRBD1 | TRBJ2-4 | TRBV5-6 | TGTGCCAGCAGCTTGGAGGGGGCGGTGGGCATTCAGTACTTC | CASSLEGAVGIQYF
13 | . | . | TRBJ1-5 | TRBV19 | TGTGCCAGTAGTTATATGTATAATCAGCCCCAGCATTTT | CASSYMYNQPQHF
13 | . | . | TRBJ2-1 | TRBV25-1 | TGTGCCAGCTCGTCGGACTATTACAATGAGCAGTTCTTC | CASSSDYYNEQFF
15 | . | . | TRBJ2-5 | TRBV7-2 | TGTGCCAGCAGCTTAGGTATAGTCCACCCCGCGTCCCAGTACTTC | CASSLGIVHPASQYF
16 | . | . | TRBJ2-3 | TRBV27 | TGTGCCAGCAGTTTAATTAGGGGGAGTTACACAGATACGCAGTATTTT | CASSLIRGSYTDTQYF
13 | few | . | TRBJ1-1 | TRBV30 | TGTGCCTGGAGGACAGGTCCGAACACTGAAGCTTTCTTT | CAWRTGPNTEAFF
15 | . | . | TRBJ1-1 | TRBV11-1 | TGTGCCAGCAGCTTTGGTACCGAAGGGAGCACTGAAGCTTTCTTT | CASSFGTEGSTEAFF
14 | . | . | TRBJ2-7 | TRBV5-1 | TGCGCCAGCAGTTTAGGGGATGGCTCCTACGAGCAGTACTTC | CASSLGDGSYEQYF
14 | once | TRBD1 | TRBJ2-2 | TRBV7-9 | TGTGCCAGCAGCCCCGCAGGGGGCCGCGGGGAGCTGTTTTTT | CASSPAGGRGELFF
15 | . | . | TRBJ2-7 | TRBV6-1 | TGTGCCAGCAGCCTAACCGCGAATCCCACCTACGAGCAGTACTTC | CASSLTANPTYEQYF
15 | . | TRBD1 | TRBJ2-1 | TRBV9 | TGTGCCAGCAGCGCCCTACTGGACAGGGGCAATGAGCAGTTCTTC | CASSALLDRGNEQFF
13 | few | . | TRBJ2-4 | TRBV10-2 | TGCGCCAGCAGTGAGTCGAACGGTAACATTCAGTACTTC | CASSESNGNIQYF
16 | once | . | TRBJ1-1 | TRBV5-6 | TGTGCCAGCAGCTTGTGGGGGGCGGGGGCGCGCACTGAAGCTTTCTTT | CASSLWGAGARTEAFF
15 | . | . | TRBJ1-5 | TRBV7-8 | TGTGCCAGCAGCTTAGGAACAGGGAAAAATCAGCCCCAGCATTTT | CASSLGTGKNQPQHF
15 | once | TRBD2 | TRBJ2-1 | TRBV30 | TGTGCCTGGAGTGTAGAACGGGGGGCCTACAATGAGCAGTTCTTC | CAWSVERGAYNEQFF
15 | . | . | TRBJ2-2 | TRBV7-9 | TGTGCCAGCCCCGAGGACACCACTGCCCCCGGGGAGCTGTTTTTT | CASPEDTTAPGELFF
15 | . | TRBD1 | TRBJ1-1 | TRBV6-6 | TGTGCCAGCAGTTACTATACAGGGGGTAAGACTGAAGCTTTCTTT | CASSYYTGGKTEAFF
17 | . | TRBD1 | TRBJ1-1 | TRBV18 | TGTGCCAGCTCACCACCGGGACAGGGCCGTATGAACACTGAAGCTTTCTTT | CASSPPGQGRMNTEAFF
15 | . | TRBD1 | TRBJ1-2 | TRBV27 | TGTGCCAGCAGTTTTATCTGGAACAGGGGTAATGGCTACACCTTC | CASSFIWNRGNGYTF
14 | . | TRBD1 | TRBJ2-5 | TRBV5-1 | TGCGCCAGCAGCCAGGGACAGCATGGGGAGACCCAGTACTTC | CASSQGQHGETQYF
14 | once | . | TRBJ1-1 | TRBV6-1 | TGTGCCAGCAGTGAAGCTTTTCAGATTTATGAAGCTTTCTTT | CASSEAFQIYEAFF
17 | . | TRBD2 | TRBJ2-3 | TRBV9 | TGTGCCAGCAGCGTAGGGCGGGGAGGGCAGATCACAGATACGCAGTATTTT | CASSVGRGGQITDTQYF
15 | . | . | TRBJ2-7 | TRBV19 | TGTGCCAGTAGTATTTTGGGCCAGGGCAACTACGAGCAGTACTTC | CASSILGQGNYEQYF
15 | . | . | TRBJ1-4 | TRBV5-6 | TGTGCCAGCCCCTTGGGATGGGGCCGTAATGAAAAACTGTTTTTT | CASPLGWGRNEKLFF
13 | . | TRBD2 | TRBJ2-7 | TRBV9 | TGTGCCAGCAGCGGAAGCGGGGCCTACGAGCAGTACTTC | CASSGSGAYEQYF
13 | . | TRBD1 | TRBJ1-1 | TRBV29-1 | TGCAGCGCCTACTGGACAGGCGGTCGTGGAGCTTTCTTT | CSAYWTGGRGAFF
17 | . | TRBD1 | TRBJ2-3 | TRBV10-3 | TGTGCCATCAGTGAGGTCTTTAGGGCAGGGGGTCGCGGTACGCAGTATTTT | CAISEVFRAGGRGTQYF
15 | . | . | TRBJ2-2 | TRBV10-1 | TGCGCCAGCAGTGCCTGGACAGAGAACACCGGGGAGCTGTTTTTT | CASSAWTENTGELFF
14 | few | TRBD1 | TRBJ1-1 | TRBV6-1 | TGTGCCAGCAGTATGGAACAGGGGATAGCTGAAGCTTTCTTT | CASSMEQGIAEAFF
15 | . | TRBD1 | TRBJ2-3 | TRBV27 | TGTGCCAGCAGTTTGGCAGGGGGCGCGACAGATACGCAGTATTTT | CASSLAGGATDTQYF
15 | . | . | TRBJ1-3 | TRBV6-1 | TGTGCCAGCAGTTCGAGACAGAGCTCTGGAAACACCATATATTTT | CASSSRQSSGNTIYF
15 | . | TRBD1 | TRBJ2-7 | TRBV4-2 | TGTGCCAGCAGCCAGCCTCGACAGGGGAGTTACGAGCAGTACTTC | CASSQPRQGSYEQYF
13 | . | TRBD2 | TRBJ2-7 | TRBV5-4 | TGTGCCAGCAGCGTTTCCGGGGGGGCAGAGCAGTACTTC | CASSVSGGAEQYF
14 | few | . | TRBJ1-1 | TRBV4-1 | TGTGCCAGCAGCCGATCGGTTGGAGACACTGAAGCTTTCTTT | CASSRSVGDTEAFF
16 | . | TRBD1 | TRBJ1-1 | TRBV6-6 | TGTGCCAGCAGTTACTCGAACCGGGACAGGGGAACTGAAGCTTTCTTT | CASSYSNRDRGTEAFF